A few counts support the clone carrying this TCR beta chain. Its antigen remains unidentified. The sample originates from a study of T cells and Merkel cell carcinoma outcomes. Notes on the study in general: Merkel cell carcinoma outcomes were reportedly predicted by repertoire and T-cell density.

Clones were sequenced by immunoSEQ multiplex PCR, and TCRdb holds only the in-frame ones, with some missing. The table has about 2,100 clones, approximately 90% seen once. Germline V CDR1 and CDR2: SGHNT, YYREEE (reference sequence). The CDR3 has 13 amino acids. Trimming left V 2 bases short and J 3 bases short, with 9 bases between. The specimen was tumor tissue from Merkel cell carcinoma. The chain employs TRBV5-4 and TRBJ2-7, with no clear D. The clonotype originates from a human donor with Merkel cell carcinoma. The CDR3 region is CASSLPPRYEQYF. The CDR3 DNA follows: TGTGCCAGCAGCTTACCCCCACGCTACGAGCAGTACTTC.